This T cell receptor beta chain comes out of a study of blood T cell repertoires in COVID-19. Overall study: COVID-19 samples collected from the United States, Italy and Spain covered acute and convalescent phases. PBMCs, B-cell-depleted T cells, or T cells provided the cDNA or gDNA that made up the material.

The age range of participants was about 18 to 100 years, with residence in some 25 US areas. Cohorts were determined from participant-reported clinical history. V lost 5 bases and J 2 bases, leaving 19 bases between the germline ends. The CDR3 runs 17 residues. CDR1 and CDR2 (germline): SGHTA, FQGNSA. Sequenced by immunoSEQ multiplex PCR; TCRdb stores in-frame clones only, minus some. The table includes about 220,000 clones, roughly four fifths detected once. The sequence was obtained from a woman between 50 and 59 years old who had been exposed to COVID-19. V gene TRBV7-2 combines with J gene TRBJ1-3, with D possibly TRBD1 on 6 matching bases. The sequencing sample was made of PBMCs or T cells enriched from blood (not recorded which). Here the CDR3 reads CASSLGGGASTGNTIYF. DNA of the CDR3: TGTGCCAGCAGCCTCGGAGGGGGGGCGAGTACTGGAAACACCATATATTTT.